This is a list of T cell receptor beta chains from one sample in a study of T cells in Graves' hyperthyroidism and ophthalmopathy. TCRdb passed the multiplex PCR reads through MiXCR, listing each CDR3 protein once. The table lists over 500,000 distinct CDR3 sequences, about 45% of them singletons. The sequenced sample was peripheral blood or thyroid tissue (not recorded which). These receptors all stem from an adult woman with Graves' disease, either hyperthyroidism or ophthalmopathy (not recorded which). The CDR3 runs from the conserved cysteine through the conserved F or W. D genes are given only for firm matches. Part of the rows lack a size; the others show once, few, many or a class for expanded clones.

d_call: -; clone_size: -; v_call: TRBV20-1; j_call: TRBJ1-6; cdr3_aa: CSARPGHGPLHF; cdr3_nt: TGCAGTGCTAGACCAGGGCACGGACCCCTCCACTTT
d_call: TRBD2; clone_size: many; v_call: TRBV7-2; j_call: TRBJ2-7; cdr3_aa: CASSFDLTSGRRNEQYF; cdr3_nt: TGTGCCAGCAGCTTCGATTTGACTAGCGGGAGACGAAACGAGCAGTACTTC
d_call: TRBD1; clone_size: -; v_call: TRBV29-1; j_call: TRBJ2-5; cdr3_aa: CSVTPGQGNQETQYF; cdr3_nt: TGCAGCGTTACCCCGGGACAGGGGAACCAAGAGACCCAGTACTTC
d_call: -; clone_size: many; v_call: TRBV20-1; j_call: TRBJ1-5; cdr3_aa: CSARGIEGNQPQHF; cdr3_nt: TGCAGTGCTAGAGGAATTGAAGGTAATCAGCCCCAGCATTTT
d_call: -; clone_size: -; v_call: TRBV15; j_call: TRBJ2-5; cdr3_aa: CATSKSGGEETQYF; cdr3_nt: TGTGCCACCAGCAAGAGTGGGGGAGAGGAGACCCAGTACTTC
d_call: -; clone_size: -; v_call: TRBV11-1; j_call: TRBJ1-4; cdr3_aa: CASSSGFNEKLFF; cdr3_nt: TGTGCCAGCAGCTCCGGGTTTAATGAAAAACTGTTTTTT
d_call: -; clone_size: many; v_call: TRBV7-2; j_call: TRBJ2-2; cdr3_aa: CASSLTRDTSNTGELFF; cdr3_nt: TGTGCCAGCAGCTTGACCCGGGACACCTCGAACACCGGGGAGCTGTTTTTT
d_call: -; clone_size: -; v_call: TRBV28; j_call: TRBJ2-5; cdr3_aa: CASSTINQETQYF; cdr3_nt: TGTGCCAGCAGCACCATTAACCAAGAGACCCAGTACTTC
d_call: TRBD1; clone_size: -; v_call: TRBV5-4; j_call: TRBJ1-2; cdr3_aa: CASSLDGTGGDGYTF; cdr3_nt: TGTGCCAGCAGCTTAGATGGGACAGGGGGCGACGGCTACACCTTC
d_call: -; clone_size: many; v_call: TRBV4-2; j_call: TRBJ1-4; cdr3_aa: CASSQTNSATNEKLFF; cdr3_nt: TGTGCCAGCAGCCAGACCAACAGCGCAACTAATGAAAAACTGTTTTTT
d_call: -; clone_size: -; v_call: TRBV20-1; j_call: TRBJ1-5; cdr3_aa: CSGQFDSNQPQHF; cdr3_nt: TGCAGTGGACAGTTTGATAGCAATCAGCCCCAGCATTTT
d_call: -; clone_size: -; v_call: TRBV29-1; j_call: TRBJ1-2; cdr3_aa: CSVGQGCTGNTF; cdr3_nt: TGCAGCGTTGGGCAGGGTTGTACTGGAAACACCTTC
d_call: -; clone_size: many; v_call: TRBV11-2; j_call: TRBJ2-6; cdr3_aa: CASSFGGLRGANVLTF; cdr3_nt: TGTGCCAGCAGCTTCGGAGGGTTGAGAGGGGCCAACGTCCTGACTTTC